One sample yielded the 23 T cell receptor beta chains listed below, sequenced in a study of blood T cell repertoires in COVID-19. The assay was immunoSEQ multiplex PCR, and TCRdb's table has in-frame clones only and misses some. The sample comprises 100,000 to 150,000 clones, approximately 90% of which are singletons, and 18% rests with the top ten. Input material: peripheral blood. The source is a man aged 50 to 59 with active or convalescent COVID-19.

The chain is built from TRBV24-1 and TRBJ2-6; D may be TRBD2 (5 bases). The CDR3 spans 16 residues. CDR1 and CDR2 from the germline V gene are KGHDR and SFDVKD. With 2 bases removed from V and 5 bases from J, the gap between germline ends came to 12 bases. The CDR3 sequence is CATSDSGLVRANVLTF. CDR3 nucleotides: TGTGCCACCAGTGATTCCGGACTGGTGAGGGCCAACGTCCTGACTTTC.

V gene TRBV5-1 combines with J gene TRBJ2-5; the D gene is possibly TRBD2 (6 bases). V was cut by 3 bases and J by 2 bases, with 11 bases left in between. Per germline, CDR1 SGHRS and CDR2 YFSETQ. The CDR3 spans 14 residues. The CDR3 here is CASSSTGTQETQYF. For the CDR3, the DNA is TGCGCCAGCAGCTCAACCGGGACTCAAGAGACCCAGTACTTC.

This clone was observed once. This rearrangement joins TRBV19 to TRBJ2-3; possibly TRBD2 for D (6 bases). The germline V gene has CDR1 LNHDA and CDR2 SQIVND (reference sequence). V was pared by 7 bases and J by 0 bases, with 11 bases between. The CDR3 consists of 14 residues. CDR3 in DNA: TGTGCCAGTAAGGTGGGACTGAGCACAGATACGCAGTATTTT. Protein product: CASKVGLSTDTQYF.

The J gene is TRBJ2-3, the V gene TRBV28; possible D gene TRBD1, 6 bases. The CDR3 has 16 amino acids. Trimming took 2 bases from V and 7 from J, leaving 19 bases between them. CDR1 MDHEN and CDR2 SYDVKM come from the germline V gene. The CDR3 region has the DNA TGTGCCAGCAGTTTAGTTCTTTCGGACAGCCGCAATACGCAGTATTTT. This codes for CASSLVLSDSRNTQYF.

The sample holds one count of this clone. The V call is TRBV5-5, the J call TRBJ2-5, with a weak D call TRBD1 (5 bases). V lost 4 bases and J lost 2, with 12 bases in between. CDR1 is SGHKS and CDR2 is YYEKEE in the germline V gene (reference sequence). This CDR3 region has 14 residues. This CDR3 reads CASSPRTRQETQYF. CDR3 DNA sequence: TGTGCCAGCAGCCCGAGGACAAGACAAGAGACCCAGTACTTC.

The chain has TRBV5-1 and TRBJ2-7; 9 bases line up with TRBD1. The CDR3 extends over 14 amino acids. Trimming removed 4 bases from V and 5 bases from J; junction bases left unmatched: 7. Germline CDR1 SGHRS, CDR2 YFSETQ. CDR3 residues: CASSPRDRVHEQYF. CDR3 nucleotide sequence: TGCGCCAGCAGCCCCCGGGACAGGGTCCACGAGCAGTACTTC.

The rearrangement joins TRBV30 to TRBJ1-2; D remains ambiguous. Germline-derived CDR1 and CDR2 are GTSNPN and SVGIG (reference sequence). The CDR3 spans 13 residues. V was trimmed by 4 bases and J by 5 bases, leaving 14 bases between them. The CDR3: CAWTPDSQYGYTF. The CDR3 DNA is TGTGCCTGGACCCCCGACTCGCAGTATGGCTACACCTTC.

The chain has TRBV5-1 and TRBJ2-3; 7 bases are shared with TRBD1. The trim removed 4 bases at V and 7 bases at J, leaving 18 bases unmatched. The CDR3 runs to 17 residues. Germline V gives CDR1 SGHRS, CDR2 YFSETQ. The CDR3 spells CASSPSPGQGVGNTQYF. The CDR3 DNA follows: TGCGCCAGCAGCCCCTCTCCCGGGCAGGGGGTGGGAAATACGCAGTATTTT.

This chain connects TRBV14 to TRBJ2-7; D call uncertain. The germline CDR1 and CDR2 sequences are SGHDN and FVKESK. V was trimmed by 0 bases and J by 2 bases, leaving 14 bases between them. This CDR3 spans 16 amino acids. This CDR3 is CASSQDGLRITYEQYF. CDR3 coding DNA: TGTGCCAGCAGCCAAGATGGTTTGAGGATTACCTACGAGCAGTACTTC.

This chain joins TRBV11-3 and TRBJ2-5; weak D call: TRBD1 (7 bases). The CDR3 covers 17 residues. CDR1 is SGHNT, CDR2 YENEEA, per germline. V was cut by 4 bases and J by 4 bases, with 22 bases left in between. The CDR3: CASSSGGGGADGETQYF. In nucleotides, the CDR3 is TGTGCCAGCAGCTCTGGAGGAGGGGGCGCGGATGGAGAGACCCAGTACTTC. The whole variable domain, remainder taken from reference TRBV11-3 and TRBJ2-5, is EAGVVQSPRYKIIEKKQPVAFWCNPISGHNTLYWYLQNLGQGPELLIRYENEEAVDDSQLPKDRFSAERLKGVDSTLKIQPAELGDSAVYLCASSSGGGGADGETQYFGPGTRLLVL.

This chain links TRBV5-1 with TRBJ1-4, with TRBD1 identical over 8 bases. There are 16 residues in the CDR3. The germline V gene has CDR1 SGHRS and CDR2 YFSETQ. V lost 4 bases and J lost 6; bases outside the gene matches: 11. The CDR3 spells CASSPGQVARDEKLFF. CDR3 coding DNA: TGCGCCAGCAGCCCGGGACAGGTGGCAAGGGATGAAAAACTGTTTTTT.

This chain joins TRBV5-1 and TRBJ2-4, with a tentative D call TRBD2 (6 bases). There are 15 residues in the CDR3. Germline CDR1 is SGHRS and CDR2 is YFSETQ. The V end was cut by 1 base, the J end by 8 bases, with 16 bases between. The CDR3 DNA follows: TGCGCCAGCAGCTTGTGGAACACTGGCGGGGACATTCAGTACTTC. Its protein is CASSLWNTGGDIQYF.

This clone was found many times. The chain links TRBV19 to TRBJ1-1; TRBD1 matches 7 bases. This CDR3 has 12 amino acids. Trimming at V came to 4 bases and at J to 10 bases, leaving 6 bases not matched to a gene. Germline values: CDR1 LNHDA, CDR2 SQIVND (reference sequence). The CDR3: CASSTRQGVAFF. The CDR3 bases are TGTGCCAGTAGTACCCGACAGGGTGTAGCTTTCTTT.

V gene TRBV19 combines with J gene TRBJ2-3; D not resolved. In germline, CDR1 is LNHDA, CDR2 SQIVND (reference sequence). V lost 8 bases and J lost 2, with 14 bases in between. The CDR3 contains 14 residues. CDR3 sequence: CASGTRSNTDTQYF. CDR3 in DNA: TGTGCCAGTGGCACCAGGTCCAACACAGATACGCAGTATTTT.

The chain joins TRBV29-1 to TRBJ1-5; 9 bases match TRBD1. This CDR3 is built from 15 residues. Germline lookup yields CDR1 SQVTM and CDR2 ANQGSEA. Trimming at V came to 4 bases and at J to 4 bases, leaving 8 bases not matched to a gene. As DNA, the CDR3 is TGCAGCGTTGGGGGTGGGACAGGGCCGAATCAGCCCCAGCATTTT. Translation: CSVGGGTGPNQPQHF. The full variable domain, rest sourced from reference TRBV29-1 and TRBJ1-5, is SAVISQKPSRDICQRGTSLTIQCQVDSQVTMMFWYRQQPGQSLTLIATANQGSEATYESGFVIDKFPISRPNLTFSTLTVSNMSPEDSSIYLCSVGGGTGPNQPQHFGDGTRLSIL.

This clone was seen once. This chain uses TRBV5-6 with TRBJ1-2; D unresolved. V dropped 1 base and J dropped 6 bases, with 10 bases sitting between them. Germline V CDR1 and CDR2: SGHDT, YYEEEE. The CDR3 consists of 13 residues. CDR3 in amino acids: CASSLSGFHGYTF. The CDR3 DNA reads TGTGCCAGCAGCTTGTCCGGGTTTCATGGCTACACCTTC.

V is TRBV5-1 and J is TRBJ2-1; D unresolved. Germline V gives CDR1 SGHRS, CDR2 YFSETQ. V was pared by 0 bases and J by 2 bases, with 6 bases between. This CDR3 comprises 14 residues. The CDR3, as DNA: TGCGCCAGCAGCTTGGTTCAAACCTACAATGAGCAGTTCTTC. Translation gives CASSLVQTYNEQFF.

This chain connects TRBV11-3 to TRBJ2-1; 11 nucleotides line up with TRBD2. The germline V gene encodes CDR1 SGHNT and CDR2 YENEEA. CDR3 length equals 15 residues. The trim removed 3 bases at V and 4 bases at J, leaving 2 bases unmatched. The CDR3 reads CASSFSGGDYNEQFF. The DNA of the CDR3 is TGTGCCAGCAGCTTTAGCGGGGGGGATTACAATGAGCAGTTCTTC.

A few counts support this clone. The chain has TRBV7-9 and TRBJ2-7; 7 nucleotides match TRBD2. Germline lookup yields CDR1 SEHNR and CDR2 FQNEAQ (reference sequence). This CDR3 contains 16 residues. The V gene end was trimmed by 8 bases and the J gene end by 4 bases; junction bases not matched to a gene: 17. The CDR3 nucleotides are TGTGCCAGCGGCCCGGTTCCCTTTAGCGGGCTATACGAGCAGTACTTC. It is translated as CASGPVPFSGLYEQYF.

The V gene is TRBV18, the J gene TRBJ2-2; D ambiguous. The CDR3 covers 14 residues. Germline V CDR1 and CDR2: KGHSH, LQKENI. Trimming took 6 bases from V and 4 from J, leaving 12 bases between them. CDR3 sequence reads: CASSVSGLTGELFF. The DNA of the CDR3 is TGTGCCAGCTCGGTTTCGGGTCTCACCGGGGAGCTGTTTTTT.

The chain employs TRBV6-2 or TRBV6-3 and TRBJ2-7, with a tentative D call TRBD2 (6 bases). Trimming removed 0 bases from V and 9 bases from J, with 15 bases in between. In germline, CDR1 is MNHEY, CDR2 SVGEGT. This CDR3 has 14 residues. The CDR3 DNA reads as TGTGCCAGCAGTTACTCCGTAGGAGGGCCTGGGCAGTACTTC. Protein sequence: CASSYSVGGPGQYF.

This rearrangement joins TRBV24-1 to TRBJ2-1; possibly TRBD1 for D (6 bases). Trimming cost V 9 bases and J 4 bases, with 9 bases left between them. This CDR3 has 12 amino acids. CDR1 KGHDR and CDR2 SFDVKD come from the germline V gene. The CDR3 sequence: CATGTGYNEQFF. The CDR3 bases are TGTGCCACCGGTACAGGGTACAATGAGCAGTTCTTC.

This CDR3 is CAWSFLGSANTGELFF. CDR3 coding DNA: TGTGCCTGGAGTTTTCTCGGGAGCGCGAACACCGGGGAGCTGTTTTTT. J is TRBJ2-2 and V is TRBV30; tentatively, D is TRBD2 (6 bases). The V gene lost 2 bases and the J gene lost 0 bases, with 13 bases spanning the gap. The CDR3 has 16 residues. CDR1 is GTSNPN, CDR2 SVGIG, per germline (reference sequence).